The following is a T cell receptor beta chain sequence with its context. Its antigen is not identified. The data were obtained in a study of cytomegalovirus exposure and HLA in healthy donors. Study in general: Per a later analysis, the roughly 670 first-cohort and fewer than 150 validation repertoires shared one platform.

The donors formed part of the roughly 120-subject validation cohort, distinct from the roughly 730-subject first cohort. Data came from immunoSEQ multiplex PCR; TCRdb stores just in-frame clones and leaves some out. The table has about 160,000 clones, 95% to 96% seen once. Study findings and constraints: The study flagged about 150 TCR beta chains as cytomegalovirus-associated. According to a subsequent analysis, TCR clusters from the first cohort were inclined to appear together in the 120 validation repertoires.

Trimming left V 5 bases short and J 1 base short, with 20 bases between. The CDR3 runs to 17 residues. Germline loops: CDR1 SGHVS, CDR2 FQNEAQ. Source material: PBMCs. The chain employs TRBV7-8 and TRBJ1-1; possible D gene TRBD1, 5 bases. The TCR originated in a woman aged 18-29 years in good health and CMV-seronegative. The CDR3 reads CASSRSRAFQPNTEAFF. CDR3 DNA sequence: TGTGCCAGCAGCAGAAGCAGGGCCTTCCAGCCGAACACTGAAGCTTTCTTT.